Given below is one TCR beta chain in context. The antigen is unknown. Trimming shortened V by 1 base and J by 3 bases, and 19 bases separated the two germline ends. Germline assignment: CDR1 SEHNR and CDR2 FQNEAQ (reference sequence). The CDR3 is 17 residues long. The data are from a study of graft-versus-host responses after intestinal transplantation. Study details: Anti-thymocyte globulin induction preceded two to four years of tacrolimus and steroid maintenance in all recipients. Study-level results: Detection of GvH clones occurred in recipient marrow, and some had their first appearance in ileum or blood. Clonal ratios of graft-versus-host to host-versus-graft in allografts were high for patients exhibiting graft-donor T cell macrochimerism.

Produced via immunoSEQ multiplex PCR; TCRdb's table is partial and in-frame only. Of about 130,000 clones in the sample, roughly 91% were seen once. The V call is TRBV7-9, the J call TRBJ2-7; possible D gene TRBD1, 6 bases. The sequenced sample was unstimulated CD4+ T cells sorted from spleen or lymph node cells, obtained before intestinal transplant. This clonotype originated in a human donor who received an intestinal transplant. For the CDR3, the DNA is TGTGCCAGCAGCTTAGGAGGGATCACAGGGAACTTCTACGAGCAGTACTTC. Translation gives CASSLGGITGNFYEQYF.